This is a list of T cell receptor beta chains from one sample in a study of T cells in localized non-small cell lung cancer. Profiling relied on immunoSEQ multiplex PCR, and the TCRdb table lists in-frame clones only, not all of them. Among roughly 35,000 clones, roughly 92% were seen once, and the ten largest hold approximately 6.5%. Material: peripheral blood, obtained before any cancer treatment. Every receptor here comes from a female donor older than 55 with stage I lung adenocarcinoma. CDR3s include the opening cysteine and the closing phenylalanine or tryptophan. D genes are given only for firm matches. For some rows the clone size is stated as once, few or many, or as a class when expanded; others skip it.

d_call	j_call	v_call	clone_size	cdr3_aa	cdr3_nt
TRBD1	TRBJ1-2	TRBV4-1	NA	CASSQGRGAGGNYGYTF	TGCGCCAGCAGCCAAGGCCGTGGTGCAGGGGGTAACTATGGCTACACCTTC
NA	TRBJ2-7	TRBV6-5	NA	CASSYQGRGSYEQYF	TGTGCCAGCAGTTACCAGGGGAGAGGGTCCTACGAGCAGTACTTC
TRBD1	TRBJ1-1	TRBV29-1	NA	CSVGTGGRAFF	TGCAGCGTCGGGACAGGGGGCCGAGCTTTCTTT
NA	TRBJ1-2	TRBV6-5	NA	CASRRGTHGYTF	TGTGCCAGCAGACGAGGGACGCATGGCTACACCTTC
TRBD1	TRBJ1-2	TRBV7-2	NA	CASSGRGRLIGSPLTF	TGTGCCAGCAGCGGCAGGGGGCGACTGATAGGTTCCCCCTTGACCTTC
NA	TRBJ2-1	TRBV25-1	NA	CASTKLGGLDNNEQFF	TGTGCCAGCACCAAACTCGGGGGGCTCGACAACAATGAGCAGTTCTTC
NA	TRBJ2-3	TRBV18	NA	CASSTLDSGTDTQYF	TGTGCCAGCTCAACCCTGGATTCCGGCACAGATACGCAGTATTTT
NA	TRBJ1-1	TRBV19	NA	CASRTKKRASAQLNTEAFF	TGTGCCAGTAGGACAAAAAAGAGAGCTTCCGCGCAATTGAACACTGAAGCTTTCTTT
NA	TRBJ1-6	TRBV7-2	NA	CASSLGGGLYNSPLHF	TGTGCCAGCAGCTTGGGAGGGGGACTTTATAATTCACCCCTCCACTTT
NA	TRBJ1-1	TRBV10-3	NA	CAISQISRDTEAFF	TGTGCCATCAGCCAGATCTCGAGGGACACTGAAGCTTTCTTT
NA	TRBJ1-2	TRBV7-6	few	CASSLVTGLRGYTF	TGTGCCAGCAGCTTAGTCACGGGGCTAAGAGGCTACACCTTC
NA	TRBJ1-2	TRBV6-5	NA	CASSYGWQYGYTF	TGTGCCAGCAGTTACGGGTGGCAGTATGGCTACACCTTC
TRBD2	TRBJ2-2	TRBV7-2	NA	CASSAKRFLAGGGELFF	TGTGCCAGCAGCGCCAAGCGTTTCCTAGCGGGGGGCGGGGAGCTGTTTTTT
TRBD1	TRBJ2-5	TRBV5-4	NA	CASSPQGFGETQYF	TGTGCCAGCAGCCCACAGGGGTTTGGGGAGACCCAGTACTTC
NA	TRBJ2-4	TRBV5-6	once	CASSLKGMDIQYF	TGTGCCAGCAGCTTGAAGGGGATGGACATTCAGTACTTC
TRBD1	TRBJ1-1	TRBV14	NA	CASSLRTGWMAFF	TGTGCCAGCAGCCTACGGACAGGGTGGATGGCTTTCTTT
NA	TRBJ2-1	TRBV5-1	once	CASSLYPGSYNEQFF	TGCGCCAGCAGCTTGTATCCAGGGTCCTACAATGAGCAGTTCTTC
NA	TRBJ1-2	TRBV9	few	CASRSTAWGYTF	TGTGCCAGCCGCTCAACTGCGTGGGGCTACACCTTC
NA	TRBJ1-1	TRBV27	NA	CASSSGQPNTEAFF	TGTGCCAGCAGTTCAGGGCAGCCGAACACTGAAGCTTTCTTT
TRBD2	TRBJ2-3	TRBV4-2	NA	CASSQGHGGANTDTQYF	TGTGCCAGCAGCCAAGGTCACGGGGGGGCTAACACAGATACGCAGTATTTT
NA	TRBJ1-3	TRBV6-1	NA	CASSPSTGSGNTIYF	TGTGCCAGCAGTCCATCCACAGGGTCCGGAAACACCATATATTTT
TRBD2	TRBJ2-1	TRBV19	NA	CASSLELAGTYNEQFF	TGTGCCAGTAGCCTCGAACTAGCGGGGACCTACAATGAGCAGTTCTTC
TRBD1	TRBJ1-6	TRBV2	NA	CASRPSGQNNSPLHF	TGTGCCAGCAGGCCCTCGGGACAGAATAATTCACCCCTCCACTTT
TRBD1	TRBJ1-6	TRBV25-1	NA	CASSEFTGGNSPLHF	TGTGCCAGCAGTGAATTTACAGGGGGAAATTCACCCCTCCACTTT
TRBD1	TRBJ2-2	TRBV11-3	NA	CASSPGTGDTGELFF	TGTGCCAGCAGCCCAGGAACAGGGGACACCGGGGAGCTGTTTTTT
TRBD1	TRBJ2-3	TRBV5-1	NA	CASSLEAGGNTQYF	TGCGCCAGCAGCTTGGAGGCAGGGGGAAATACGCAGTATTTT
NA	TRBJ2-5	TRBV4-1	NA	CASSQVLVPAQETQYF	TGCGCCAGCAGCCAAGTGTTAGTCCCCGCCCAAGAGACCCAGTACTTC
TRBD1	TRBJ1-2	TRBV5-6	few	CASSLRDREAGTF	TGTGCCAGCAGCTTGCGGGACAGAGAGGCAGGGACCTTC
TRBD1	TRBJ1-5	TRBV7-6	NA	CASSWDRNQPQHF	TGTGCCAGCAGTTGGGACAGAAATCAGCCCCAGCATTTT
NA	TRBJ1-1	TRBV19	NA	CASSKDFASRIMNTEAFF	TGTGCCAGTAGTAAGGACTTCGCTAGTAGAATCATGAACACTGAAGCTTTCTTT
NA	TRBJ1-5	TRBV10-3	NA	CAISEFGDQPQHF	TGTGCCATCAGTGAGTTCGGGGATCAGCCCCAGCATTTT
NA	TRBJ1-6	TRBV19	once	CASSGGWSYNSPLHF	TGTGCCAGTAGTGGGGGTTGGTCCTATAATTCACCCCTCCACTTT
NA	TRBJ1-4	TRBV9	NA	CASSVSAKATNEKLFF	TGTGCCAGCAGCGTATCGGCAAAGGCAACTAATGAAAAACTGTTTTTT
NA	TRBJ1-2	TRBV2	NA	CASSDGGSYTF	TGTGCCAGCAGTGATGGGGGTAGCTACACCTTC
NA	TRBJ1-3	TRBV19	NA	CASSTTGGYRNTIYF	TGTGCCAGTAGCACCACAGGAGGCTACCGAAACACCATATACTTT
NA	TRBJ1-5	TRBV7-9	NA	CASSLAGEQPQHF	TGTGCCAGCAGCTTAGCGGGGGAACAGCCCCAGCATTTT